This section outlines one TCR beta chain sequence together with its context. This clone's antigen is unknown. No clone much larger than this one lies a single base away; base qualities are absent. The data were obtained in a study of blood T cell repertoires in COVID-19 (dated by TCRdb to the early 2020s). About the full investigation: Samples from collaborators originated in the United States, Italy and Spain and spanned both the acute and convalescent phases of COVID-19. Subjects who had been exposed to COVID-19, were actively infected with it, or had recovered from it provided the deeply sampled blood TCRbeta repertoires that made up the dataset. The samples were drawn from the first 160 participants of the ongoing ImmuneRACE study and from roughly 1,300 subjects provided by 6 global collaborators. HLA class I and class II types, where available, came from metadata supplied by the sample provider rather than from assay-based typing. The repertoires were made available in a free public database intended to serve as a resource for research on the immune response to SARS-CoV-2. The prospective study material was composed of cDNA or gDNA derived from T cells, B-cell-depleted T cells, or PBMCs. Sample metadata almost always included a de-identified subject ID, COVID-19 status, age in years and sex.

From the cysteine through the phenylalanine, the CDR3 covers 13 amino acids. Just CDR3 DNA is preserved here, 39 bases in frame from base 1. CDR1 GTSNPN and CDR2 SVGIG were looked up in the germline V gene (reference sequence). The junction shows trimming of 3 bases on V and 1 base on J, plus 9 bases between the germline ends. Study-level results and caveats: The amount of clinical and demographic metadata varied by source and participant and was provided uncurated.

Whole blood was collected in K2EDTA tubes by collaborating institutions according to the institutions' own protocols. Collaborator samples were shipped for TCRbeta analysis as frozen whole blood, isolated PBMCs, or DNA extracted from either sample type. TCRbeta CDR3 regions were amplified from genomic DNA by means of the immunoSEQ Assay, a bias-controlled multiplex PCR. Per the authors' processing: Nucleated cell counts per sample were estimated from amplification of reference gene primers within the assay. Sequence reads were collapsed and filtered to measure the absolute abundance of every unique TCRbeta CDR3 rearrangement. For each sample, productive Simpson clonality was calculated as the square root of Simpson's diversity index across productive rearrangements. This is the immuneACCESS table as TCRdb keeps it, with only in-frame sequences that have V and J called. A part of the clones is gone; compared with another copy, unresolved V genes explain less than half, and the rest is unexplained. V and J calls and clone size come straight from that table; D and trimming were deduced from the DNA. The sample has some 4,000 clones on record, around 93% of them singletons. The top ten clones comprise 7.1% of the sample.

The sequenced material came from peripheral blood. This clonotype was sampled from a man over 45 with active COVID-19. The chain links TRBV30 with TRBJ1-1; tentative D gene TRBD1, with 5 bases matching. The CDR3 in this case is CAWRPQGNTEAFF. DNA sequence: TGTGCCTGGAGGCCGCAGGGGAACACTGAAGCTTTCTTT.